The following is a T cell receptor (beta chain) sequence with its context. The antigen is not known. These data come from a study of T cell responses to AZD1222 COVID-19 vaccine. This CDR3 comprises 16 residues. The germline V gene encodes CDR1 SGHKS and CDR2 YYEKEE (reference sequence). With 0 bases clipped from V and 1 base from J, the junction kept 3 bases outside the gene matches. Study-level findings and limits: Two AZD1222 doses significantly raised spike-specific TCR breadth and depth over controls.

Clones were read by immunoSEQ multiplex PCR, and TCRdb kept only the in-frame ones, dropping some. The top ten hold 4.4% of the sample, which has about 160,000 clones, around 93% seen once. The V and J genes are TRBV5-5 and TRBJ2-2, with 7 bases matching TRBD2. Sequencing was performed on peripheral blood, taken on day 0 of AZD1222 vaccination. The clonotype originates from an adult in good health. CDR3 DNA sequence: TGTGCCAGCAGCTTGGAGGGGAGGGGGAACACCGGGGAGCTGTTTTTT. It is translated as CASSLEGRGNTGELFF.